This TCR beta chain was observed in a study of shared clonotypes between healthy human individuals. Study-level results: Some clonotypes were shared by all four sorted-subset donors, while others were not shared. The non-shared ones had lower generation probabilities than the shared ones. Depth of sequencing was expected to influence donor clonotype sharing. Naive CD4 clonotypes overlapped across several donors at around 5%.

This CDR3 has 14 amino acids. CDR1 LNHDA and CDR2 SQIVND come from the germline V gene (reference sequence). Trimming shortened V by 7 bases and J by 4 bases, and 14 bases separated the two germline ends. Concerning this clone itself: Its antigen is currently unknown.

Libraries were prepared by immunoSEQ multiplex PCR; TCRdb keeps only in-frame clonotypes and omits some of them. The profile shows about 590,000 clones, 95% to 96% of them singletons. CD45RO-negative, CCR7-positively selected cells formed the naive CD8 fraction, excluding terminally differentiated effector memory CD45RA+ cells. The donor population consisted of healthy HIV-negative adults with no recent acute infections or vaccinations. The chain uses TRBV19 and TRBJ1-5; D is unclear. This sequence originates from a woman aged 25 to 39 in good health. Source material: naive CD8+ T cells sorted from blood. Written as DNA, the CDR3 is TGTGCCAGTACCTCTTCCGGGAATAATCAGCCCCAGCATTTT. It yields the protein CASTSSGNNQPQHF. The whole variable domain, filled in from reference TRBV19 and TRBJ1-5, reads DGGITQSPKYLFRKEGQNVTLSCEQNLNHDAMYWYRQDPGQGLRLIYYSQIVNDFQKGDIAEGYSVSREKKESFPLTVTSAQKNPTAFYLCASTSSGNNQPQHFGDGTRLSIL.